A single sample gave rise to the 7 T cell receptor beta chains below, sequenced in a study of T cells expressing NK-cell markers. Reanalyzing the 5' RACE reads, TCRdb keeps one entry per CDR3 protein, without DNA. This repertoire includes about 460,000 distinct CDR3 sequences. The source material was blood T cells: a sorted CD56 or NKG2C T cell subset, CD4+ or CD8+ T cells, or bulk PBMC T cells (not recorded which). These receptors were taken from a woman aged 45-60 years in good health.

The chain has TRBV27 and TRBJ1-1; TCRdb designates TRBD1, a call that cannot be tested without DNA. CDR3 length: 15 amino acids. CDR1 and CDR2 from the germline V gene are MNHEY and SMNVEV (reference sequence). Here the CDR3 reads CASSQMRQGNTEAFF.

The CDR3 loop reads CASSPRAGGLYNEQFF. The V and J genes are TRBV4-1 and TRBJ2-1; the D gene TCRdb calls, TRBD2, cannot be checked with no DNA. The CDR3 sequence is 16 residues long. From germline, CDR1 is MGHRA and CDR2 YSYEKL.

The chain has TRBV5-1 and TRBJ1-1. Germline CDR1 is SGHRS and CDR2 is YFSETQ. The CDR3 totals 14 residues. CDR3 amino acids: CASTRGNMNTEAFF.

The genes are TRBV20-1 and TRBJ1-5. This CDR3 comprises 12 residues. Germline-derived CDR1 and CDR2 are DFQATT and SNEGSKA (reference sequence). The CDR3 is CSATFNGEPQHF.

This chain's CDR3 is CASSKVGELFF. The chain employs TRBV5-1 and TRBJ2-2. Germline CDR1 reads SGHRS; CDR2 reads YFSETQ. The CDR3 runs 11 residues.

CDR3 region: CASSLGLGRSEQYF. The chain has TRBV7-8 and TRBJ2-7; TCRdb calls TRBD2, which cannot be checked without DNA. The CDR3 runs 14 residues. CDR1 is SGHVS, CDR2 FQNEAQ, per germline. Complete variable domain (other parts from reference TRBV7-8 and TRBJ2-7): GAGVSQSPRYKVAKRGQDVALRCDPISGHVSLFWYQQALGQGPEFLTYFQNEAQLDKSGLPSDRFFAERPEGSVSTLKIQRTQQEDSAVYLCASSLGLGRSEQYFGPGTRLTVT.

The V call is TRBV7-9, the J call TRBJ1-5. The germline gives CDR1 SEHNR, CDR2 FQNEAQ (reference sequence). The CDR3 has 13 residues. CDR3 sequence: CASKGGENQPQHF. The full variable domain, completed using reference TRBV7-9 and TRBJ1-5, is DTGVSQNPRHKITKRGQNVTFRCDPISEHNRLYWYRQTLGQGPEFLTYFQNEAQLEKSRLLSDRFSAERPKGSFSTLEIQRTEQGDSAMYLCASKGGENQPQHFGDGTRLSIL.